This TCR beta chain comes out of a study of human T cells and chemical hapten exposure (dated by TCRdb to the early 2020s). For the wider study: For sensitization, 2% DPC in acetone was applied to an approximately 2 cm by approximately 2 cm area of upper inner arm skin. Weekly therapeutic DPC doses were additionally applied to the scalp of patients throughout the roughly 23-week study period. Patch tests used Finn chambers with 0.01% DPC on the upper back, scored after 6 days by International Contact Dermatitis Research Group standards. Alopecia areata with under or over 50% scalp involvement, alopecia totalis and alopecia universalis were represented in the patient cohort, which was mostly female. Libraries were combined into a pool for sequencing, and differences in TCR yield between samples came mainly from small differences in library volumes within the pool. Peripheral blood TCR repertoire changes were tracked in vivo in alopecia patients during primary and secondary sensitization to the hapten diphenylcyclopropenone (DPC). Blood was sampled from patients pre-sensitization (week 0) and at 2, 6 and about 24 weeks after DPC sensitization. Blood for TCR sequencing was provided by twenty-nine alopecia patients at one to four time points (pre-sensitization, 2, 6 and 24 weeks).

The library was produced with RACE. Sequencer: NextSeq 500. Library preparation attached unique molecular identifiers to individual cDNA molecules for quantitative, reproducible TCR counting. For every blood RNA sample, sequencing covered both the TCR alpha and TCR beta chains. On the authors' methods: The median number of TCRs per sample was some 100,000, ranging from about 20,000 to 750,000. The Decombinator software suite was used to annotate the V, J and CDR3 of the TCR reads. Every sample was subsampled to the same number of TCRs (28,000) for the PS versus PT1 abundance plots. Expanded TCRs were defined as absent before sensitization and observed at least eight times at the 2-week time point. TCRdb applied fastp at Q25 and MiXCR to the public reads, then kept only in-frame beta chains. Every CDR3 protein is listed once, alongside the most common genes and DNA of its rows. The V and J calls here are based on TCRdb, not the publication. The sample contains a few hundred thousand distinct CDR3 sequences, around 6% of them found a single time. Of the sample, 5% to 6% is held by the ten largest clones.

Interpreted using the paper, the time point label stands for: patch test 2, 6 weeks after DPC sensitization. The treatment or condition label corresponds to: therapeutic diphenylcyclopropenone sensitization with weekly scalp DPC. Blood at each patch-test visit was drawn before the patch test was applied. To be eligible, patients had to be aged 18 to 70, diagnosed with alopecia and judged suitable for DPC therapy, while pregnant patients were excluded. Total RNA was extracted from unfractionated whole blood that had been collected in Tempus Blood RNA tubes. Reading from cysteine to phenylalanine, the CDR3 counts 15 amino acids. The DNA shown is the 45-base CDR3, in frame from base 1. The CDR1 and CDR2 encoded by the germline V gene are SGHRS and YFSETQ. V is trimmed back by 4 bases and J by 1 base, and the junction contains 5 bases that no gene match accounts for. General findings and caveats noted by the study authors: DPC sensitization did not change the number of TCRs with a frequency above 1 in 1000, and there was no evidence of changes in global repertoire structure. Patch test score correlated positively with the number of PT1 expanded TCRs, reaching significance at thresholds 8, 16 and 32 but not at 4. After repeated subsampling, changes were observed in the strength of the expansion versus patch-test correlation and in the threshold at which the correlation became significant. Because every patient had alopecia, a presumed autoimmune disease, the patients' immune response might differ from that of healthy individuals. Expanded TCRs formed significantly more large CDR3 similarity clusters than pre-sensitization or healthy control sets, consistent with antigen-driven responses.

This clonotype occurred a few times. This clone's antigen is unknown. No much larger clonotype is one base removed from it; base qualities were not supplied. Recombination joined TRBV5-1 with TRBJ2-3; TRBD1 fits 8 bases in the junction. The sequence was collected from a woman aged 18-30 years with alopecia areata. Some clones in this sample may be carry-over from other donors' samples. Material: whole blood, obtained in connection with sensitization to the hapten diphenylcyclopropenone (DPC). CDR3 sequence: CASSGDRTGTDTQYF. The base sequence is TGCGCCAGCAGCGGGGACAGGACAGGCACAGATACGCAGTATTTT.